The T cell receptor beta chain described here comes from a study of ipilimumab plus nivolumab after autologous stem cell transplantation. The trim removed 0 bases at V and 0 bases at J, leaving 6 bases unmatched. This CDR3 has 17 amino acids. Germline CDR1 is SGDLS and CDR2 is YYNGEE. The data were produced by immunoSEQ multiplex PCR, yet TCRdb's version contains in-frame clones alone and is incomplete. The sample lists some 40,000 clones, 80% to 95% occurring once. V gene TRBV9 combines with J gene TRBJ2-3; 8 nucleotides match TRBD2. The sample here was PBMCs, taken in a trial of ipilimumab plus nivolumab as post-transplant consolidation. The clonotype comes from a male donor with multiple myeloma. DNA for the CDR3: TGTGCCAGCAGCGTAGGTGATAGCGGGGCTAGCACAGATACGCAGTATTTT. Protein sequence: CASSVGDSGASTDTQYF.